This TCR beta chain came from a study of T cell repertoires in urothelial bladder cancer (dated by TCRdb to between 2017 and 2020). General notes on the study: Of the approximately 12 resected lesions, three were clinical stage cT0, three were cTa, three were cT1 and three were cT2 or greater. In the study, clonality of the TCR repertoire in bladder tumors was compared against clonality in benign bladder inflammation. About a dozen patients with bladder lesions who were undergoing transurethral resection were prospectively identified. A total of roughly 13 resected bladder lesions, made up of urothelial carcinoma (UC+) and benign (UC-) specimens, were studied.

The paper as a whole reports these results and caveats: The median percentage of tumor infiltrating lymphocytes was about 2% in carcinoma specimens and about 13% in benign specimens. Urothelial carcinoma specimens contained fewer T cells than benign specimens, with a median of approximately 5,100 versus 26,000. In carcinoma specimens a single T-cell clone made up as much as 17% of infiltrating lymphocytes, compared with roughly 2% in benign specimens.

Trimming removed 8 bases from V and 4 bases from J, leaving 17 bases between the germline ends. The germline V gene sets CDR1 to SNHLY and CDR2 to FYNNEI. The cysteine opens and the phenylalanine closes a CDR3 of 14 amino acids. Only the CDR3 DNA stays, 42 bases, in frame from base 1. At transurethral resection, specimens of the bladder lesions were collected and then stored at -80C. From bladder specimens obtained at transurethral resection, DNA was extracted. The TCR beta chain CDR3 region was sequenced with the immunoSEQ assay. From the authors' description of their analysis: For every specimen, the T-cell fraction, clonal dominance and maximum TCR clone frequency were calculated. TCRdb stores this immuneACCESS table with in-frame sequences only. Part of the clones is absent; in the studies checked, under half of the shortfall reflects unresolved V genes, and no reason is known for the rest. V and J calls and clone size are copied from that table; D and trimming were computed from the DNA. Across this sample there are fewer than 15,000 clones, with 66% seen only once. Together, the top ten hold under 10% of the sample.

Points on this clone: The antigen this receptor binds is unknown. Base-call qualities are not available, and no considerably larger clone is one nucleotide away.

The rearrangement combines TRBV2 with TRBJ2-5, with TRBD1 tentatively as D gene (5 bases match). The sequence was obtained from a human donor with urothelial carcinoma. The sequencing input was tumor-infiltrating cells from bladder cancer. Here is the DNA: TGTGCCAGCTCTTGGCAGGGTATGGGAGAGACCCAGTACTTC. This translates into CASSWQGMGETQYF. Outside the CDR3, residues come from the reference TRBV2 and TRBJ2-5 proteins, so the full variable domain is: EPEVTQTPSHQVTQMGQEVILRCVPISNHLYFYWYRQILGQKVEFLVSFYNNEISEKSEIFDDQFSVERPDGSNFTLKIRSTKLEDSAMYFCASSWQGMGETQYFGPGTRLLVL.